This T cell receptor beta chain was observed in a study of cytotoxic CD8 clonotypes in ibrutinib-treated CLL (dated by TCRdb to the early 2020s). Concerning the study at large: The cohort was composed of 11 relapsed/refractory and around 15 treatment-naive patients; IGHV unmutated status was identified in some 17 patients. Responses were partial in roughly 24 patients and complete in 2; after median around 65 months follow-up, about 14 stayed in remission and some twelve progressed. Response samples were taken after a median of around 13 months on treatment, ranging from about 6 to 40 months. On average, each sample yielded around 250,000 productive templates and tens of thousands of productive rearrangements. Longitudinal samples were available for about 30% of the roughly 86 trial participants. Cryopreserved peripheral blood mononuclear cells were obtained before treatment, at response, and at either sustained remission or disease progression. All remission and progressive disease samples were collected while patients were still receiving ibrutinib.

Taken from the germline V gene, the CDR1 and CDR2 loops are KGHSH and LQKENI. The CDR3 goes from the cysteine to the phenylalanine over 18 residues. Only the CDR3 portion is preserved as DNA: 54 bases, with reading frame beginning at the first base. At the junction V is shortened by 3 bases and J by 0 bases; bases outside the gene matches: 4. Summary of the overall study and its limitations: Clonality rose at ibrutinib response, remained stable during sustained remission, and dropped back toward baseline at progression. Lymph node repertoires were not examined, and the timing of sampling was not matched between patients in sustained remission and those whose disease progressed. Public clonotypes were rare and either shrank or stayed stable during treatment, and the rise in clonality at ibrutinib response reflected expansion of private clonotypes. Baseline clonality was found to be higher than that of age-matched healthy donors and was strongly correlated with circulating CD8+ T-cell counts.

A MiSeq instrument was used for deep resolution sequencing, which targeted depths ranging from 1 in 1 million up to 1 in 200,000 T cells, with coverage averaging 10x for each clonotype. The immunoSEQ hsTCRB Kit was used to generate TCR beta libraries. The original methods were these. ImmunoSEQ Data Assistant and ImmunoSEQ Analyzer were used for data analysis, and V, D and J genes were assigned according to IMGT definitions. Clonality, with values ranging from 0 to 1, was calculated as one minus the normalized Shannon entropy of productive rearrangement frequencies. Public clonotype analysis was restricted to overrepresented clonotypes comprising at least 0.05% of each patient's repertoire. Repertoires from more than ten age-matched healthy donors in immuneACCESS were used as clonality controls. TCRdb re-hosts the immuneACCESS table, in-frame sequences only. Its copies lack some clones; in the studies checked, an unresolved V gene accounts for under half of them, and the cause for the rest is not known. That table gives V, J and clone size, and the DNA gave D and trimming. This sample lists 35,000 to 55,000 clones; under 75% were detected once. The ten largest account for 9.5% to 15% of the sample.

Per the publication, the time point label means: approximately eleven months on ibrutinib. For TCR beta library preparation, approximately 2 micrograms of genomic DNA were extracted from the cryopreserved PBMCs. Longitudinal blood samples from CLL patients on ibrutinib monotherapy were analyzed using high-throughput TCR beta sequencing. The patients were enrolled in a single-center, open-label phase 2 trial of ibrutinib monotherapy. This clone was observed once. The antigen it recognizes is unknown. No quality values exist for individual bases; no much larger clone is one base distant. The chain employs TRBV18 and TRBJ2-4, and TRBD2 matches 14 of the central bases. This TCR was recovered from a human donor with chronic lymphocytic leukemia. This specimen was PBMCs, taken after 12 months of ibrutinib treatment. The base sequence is TGTGCCAGCTCACCGGGACTAGCGGGGGAACTAGCCAAAAACATTCAGTACTTC. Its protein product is CASSPGLAGELAKNIQYF.